This TCR beta chain was documented in a study of spatial heterogeneity in lung cancer. Turning to the study itself: Consistent detection of more beta-chain than alpha-chain sequences was observed. General observations from the study: Follow-up blood showed ubiquitous expanded tumor TCRs less than blood at resection did.

This clonotype has ten or more counts. The antigen is undetermined. Time point reported: sample taken at primary tumor resection. The authors sequenced whole RNA from tumor, nontumor lung or frozen PBMC without sorting. Donation came from some 72 patients with untreated early-stage non-small cell lung cancer. Individually, TCR cDNA molecules were each labelled with a unique molecular identifier. TCRdb ran MiXCR on the 5' RACE reads and lists one entry per CDR3 protein. In the table there are about 23,000 distinct CDR3 sequences, less than 5.5% of which are singletons. CDR1 is SGHNT, CDR2 YYREEE, per germline (reference sequence). This CDR3 spans 16 amino acids. Germline trimming cut 3 bases from V and 4 bases from J; bases unmatched to any gene: 5.

This TCR came from a male donor with early-stage non-small cell lung cancer. The chain recombines TRBV5-4 with TRBJ2-7; 15 nucleotides align to TRBD2. Sequencing used PBMCs, obtained at surgery. CDR3 coding DNA: TGTGCCAGCAGCTGGGGAGGGACTAGCGGGAGGTACGAGCAGTACTTC. The encoded protein is CASSWGGTSGRYEQYF.